This T cell receptor (beta chain) originates from a study of spatial heterogeneity in lung cancer. TCRdb redid the calling of the 5' RACE reads with MiXCR, one entry per CDR3 protein. The table lists thousands of distinct CDR3 sequences, about 19% of them singletons. Germline assignment: CDR1 LGHDT and CDR2 YNNKEL (reference sequence). With 1 base removed from V and 1 base from J, the gap between germline ends came to 10 bases. This CDR3 is 16 amino acids long. Regarding time point: sample taken at primary tumor resection. The study sequenced unsorted whole RNA from tumor, nontumor lung or frozen PBMC. This clonotype is judged medium-sized.

Specimen: PBMCs, collected at surgery. The V call is TRBV3-1, the J call TRBJ2-2, with TRBD2 as a possible D gene (5 bases). The clonotype originates from a female donor with early-stage non-small cell lung cancer. CDR3 nucleotides: TGTGCCAGCAGCCAAGCCCCGGGGTTGAACACCGGGGAGCTGTTTTTT. Its protein is CASSQAPGLNTGELFF.